These T cell receptor beta chains were read from a single sample in a study of vaccination and CD4 T cells after COVID-19. TCRdb itself ran the PCR reads through MiXCR, one entry per CDR3 protein. The sample lists 17,000 or so distinct CDR3 sequences, approximately 48% occurring once. For these receptors, no antigen is known. Sequenced here: CD4+ T cells from blood, cultured in vitro, sampled about 7 months after SARS-CoV-2 vaccination. The receptors were sampled from a human donor who had recovered from COVID-19. Both conserved end residues are part of each CDR3. Each record gives: D gene, clone size, CDR3 length, V gene, J gene, CDR3 protein, CDR3 DNA. The D gene is left open where the match is weak. Size values are once, few and many counts, or a class for expanded clones, and some rows have none.

TRBD2	NA	19	TRBV14	TRBJ2-3	CASSQVLRLAGESADTQYF	TGTGCCAGCAGCCAAGTTCTGAGACTAGCGGGAGAGTCCGCAGATACGCAGTATTTT
NA	NA	16	TRBV9	TRBJ1-1	CASSYSWGGSGTEAFF	TGTGCCAGCAGCTACAGTTGGGGGGGCTCAGGCACTGAAGCTTTCTTT
NA	NA	11	TRBV29-1	TRBJ2-7	CSVGFAYEQYF	TGCAGCGTTGGTTTCGCGTACGAGCAGTACTTC
TRBD1	few	15	TRBV6-2/TRBV6-3	TRBJ2-7	CASSYLGGSSYEQYF	TGTGCCAGCAGTTACCTAGGGGGCTCCTCCTACGAGCAGTACTTC
TRBD1	NA	12	TRBV20-1	TRBJ1-5	CSAQGGPSAQHF	TGCAGTGCCCAGGGGGGGCCATCAGCCCAGCATTTT
NA	few	17	TRBV7-2	TRBJ1-6	CASSLGAGGLGDSPLHF	TGTGCCAGCAGCTTAGGGGCAGGCGGTCTGGGAGATTCACCCCTCCACTTT
NA	NA	13	TRBV6-5	TRBJ1-1	CASSYTSGTEAFF	TGTGCCAGCAGTTACACCTCGGGCACTGAAGCTTTCTTT
NA	few	14	TRBV7-3	TRBJ2-3	CASSQSGVTDTQYF	TGTGCCAGCAGCCAATCAGGAGTCACAGATACGCAGTATTTT
NA	few	13	TRBV15	TRBJ1-2	CATSRDVGYGYTF	TGTGCCACCAGCAGAGATGTGGGCTATGGCTACACCTTC
TRBD2	NA	18	TRBV19	TRBJ2-1	CASSIRGKAGGWYNEQFF	TGTGCCAGTAGTATCCGGGGGAAAGCGGGAGGGTGGTACAATGAGCAGTTCTTC
NA	NA	13	TRBV20-1	TRBJ2-7	CSAREGPTYEQYF	TGCAGTGCTAGGGAGGGCCCAACCTACGAGCAGTACTTC
TRBD1	NA	16	TRBV6-1	TRBJ2-2	CASSLGQGTNTGELFF	TGTGCCAGCAGCCTCGGACAGGGCACGAACACCGGGGAGCTGTTTTTT
TRBD1	few	13	TRBV7-3	TRBJ2-5	CASSRDSQETQYF	TGTGCCAGCAGCAGGGACAGCCAAGAGACCCAGTACTTC
NA	NA	14	TRBV7-9	TRBJ2-3	CASSLEVQADTQYF	TGTGCCAGCAGCTTAGAGGTTCAGGCAGATACGCAGTATTTT
NA	NA	16	TRBV20-1	TRBJ2-1	CSARAHSSEYYNEQFF	TGCAGTGCTAGAGCGCATAGTAGCGAATATTACAATGAGCAGTTCTTC
NA	NA	15	TRBV20-1	TRBJ2-5	CSALFTGARQETQYF	TGCAGTGCCCTCTTTACCGGCGCAAGGCAAGAGACCCAGTACTTC
NA	NA	13	TRBV11-3	TRBJ2-5	CASSFGLGETQYF	TGTGCCAGCAGCTTCGGTTTAGGAGAGACCCAGTACTTC
TRBD2	NA	15	TRBV24-1	TRBJ2-3	CATSDPAGGVDTQYF	TGTGCCACCAGTGATCCCGCGGGAGGGGTAGATACGCAGTATTTT
NA	few	15	TRBV10-3	TRBJ1-5	CAISESAGPSQPQHF	TGTGCCATCAGTGAGTCGGCAGGCCCCAGTCAGCCCCAGCATTTT
NA	NA	14	TRBV20-1	TRBJ1-5	CSASRGYVDQPQHF	TGCAGTGCTAGCCGAGGGTATGTCGATCAGCCCCAGCATTTT
TRBD1	NA	14	TRBV24-1	TRBJ1-2	CATSAPGQGYGYTF	TGTGCCACCAGTGCCCCGGGACAGGGCTATGGCTACACCTTC
TRBD2	few	14	TRBV24-1	TRBJ2-1	CATESGRIRNEQFF	TGTGCCACCGAGAGCGGGAGGATCAGGAATGAGCAGTTCTTC
NA	NA	13	TRBV5-1	TRBJ2-5	CASSLFAGETQYF	TGCGCCAGCAGCTTGTTTGCTGGGGAGACCCAGTACTTC
NA	NA	18	TRBV20-1	TRBJ1-6	CSARPSTPKGPVNSPLHF	TGCAGTGCTAGACCCTCCACCCCCAAGGGCCCAGTCAATTCACCCCTCCACTTT
NA	NA	13	TRBV6-5	TRBJ1-5	CASSYGSNQPQHF	TGTGCCAGCAGTTATGGTAGCAATCAGCCCCAGCATTTT
NA	NA	13	TRBV10-3	TRBJ1-1	CATQDRENTEAFF	TGTGCCACTCAGGACAGAGAGAACACTGAAGCTTTCTTT
NA	NA	16	TRBV7-2	TRBJ2-5	CASTLRRLGVGETQYF	TGTGCCAGCACTCTAAGGCGGCTCGGGGTCGGAGAGACCCAGTACTTC
NA	NA	15	TRBV6-5	TRBJ2-7	CASSYMGAPAYEQYF	TGTGCCAGCAGTTACATGGGGGCTCCCGCCTACGAGCAGTACTTC
NA	NA	14	TRBV5-1	TRBJ1-5	CASSLGTYNQPQHF	TGCGCCAGCAGCTTGGGGACTTACAATCAGCCCCAGCATTTT
NA	NA	13	TRBV7-2	TRBJ2-1	CASSFRGHNEQFF	TGTGCCAGCAGCTTTCGGGGACACAATGAGCAGTTCTTC
NA	NA	17	TRBV20-1	TRBJ1-5	CSASLGGGGRVDQPQHF	TGCAGTGCTAGTCTCGGGGGCGGGGGGCGAGTCGATCAGCCCCAGCATTTT
NA	NA	13	TRBV20-1	TRBJ2-1	CSARKIASNEQFF	TGCAGTGCGCGCAAGATAGCATCGAATGAGCAGTTCTTC
NA	medium-sized	15	TRBV19	TRBJ2-3	CASNSKSSSTDTQYF	TGTGCCAGTAATTCGAAGTCCTCTAGCACAGATACGCAGTATTTT
NA	NA	15	TRBV28	TRBJ1-2	CASSLVAGDPYGYTF	TGTGCCAGCAGTTTAGTGGCAGGGGACCCCTATGGCTACACCTTC
TRBD1	NA	14	TRBV6-1	TRBJ1-2	CASSTTQGGYGYTF	TGTGCCAGCAGTACTACTCAGGGGGGCTATGGCTACACCTTC
NA	NA	17	TRBV6-5	TRBJ2-2	CASSSPRGQGNTGELFF	TGTGCCAGCAGTTCCCCCCGGGGGCAGGGGAACACCGGGGAGCTGTTTTTT
NA	medium-sized	12	TRBV6-5	TRBJ1-1	CASSYRITEAFF	TGTGCCAGCAGTTACCGCATCACTGAAGCTTTCTTT
TRBD1	NA	16	TRBV11-2	TRBJ2-1	CASSSIDRETYNEQFF	TGTGCCAGCAGCTCCATTGACAGGGAGACCTACAATGAGCAGTTCTTC
NA	NA	12	TRBV20-1	TRBJ2-1	CSGRLGTDEQFF	TGCAGTGGGCGGTTGGGTACGGATGAGCAGTTCTTC
NA	NA	14	TRBV7-2	TRBJ2-7	CASSLSERAYEQYF	TGTGCCAGCAGCTTATCCGAGCGGGCCTACGAGCAGTACTTC
NA	NA	12	TRBV28	TRBJ1-2	CASSLEEYGYTF	TGTGCCAGCAGTTTAGAGGAGTATGGCTACACCTTC